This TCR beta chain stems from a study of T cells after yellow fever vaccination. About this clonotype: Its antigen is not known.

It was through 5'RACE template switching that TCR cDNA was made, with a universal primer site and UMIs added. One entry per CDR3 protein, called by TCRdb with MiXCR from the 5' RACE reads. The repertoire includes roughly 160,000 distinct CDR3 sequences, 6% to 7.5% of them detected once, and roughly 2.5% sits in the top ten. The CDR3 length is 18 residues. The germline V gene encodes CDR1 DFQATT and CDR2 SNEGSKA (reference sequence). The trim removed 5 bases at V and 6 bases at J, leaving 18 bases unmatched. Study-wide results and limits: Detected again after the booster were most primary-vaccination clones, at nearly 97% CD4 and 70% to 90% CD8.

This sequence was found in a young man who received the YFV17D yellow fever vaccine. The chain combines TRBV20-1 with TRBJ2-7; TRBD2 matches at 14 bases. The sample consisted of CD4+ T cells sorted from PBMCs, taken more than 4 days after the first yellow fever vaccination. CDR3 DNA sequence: TGCAGTGCTGGCCATCGGACTAGCGGGGGGAGTTTGGGTTTCGAGCAGTACTTC. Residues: CSAGHRTSGGSLGFEQYF.